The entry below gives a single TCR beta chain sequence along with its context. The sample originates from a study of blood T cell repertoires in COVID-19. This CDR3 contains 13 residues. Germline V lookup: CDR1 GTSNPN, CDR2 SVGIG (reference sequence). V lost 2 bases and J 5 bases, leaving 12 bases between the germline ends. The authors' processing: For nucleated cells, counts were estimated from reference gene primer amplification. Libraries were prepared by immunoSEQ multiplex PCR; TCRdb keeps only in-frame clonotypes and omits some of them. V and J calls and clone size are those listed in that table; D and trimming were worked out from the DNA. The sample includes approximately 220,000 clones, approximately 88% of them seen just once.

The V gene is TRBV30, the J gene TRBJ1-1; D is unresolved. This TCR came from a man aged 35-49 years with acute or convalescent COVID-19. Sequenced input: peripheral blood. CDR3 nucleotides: TGTGCCTGGAGTCCCGACCCGGGGACTGAAGCTTTCTTT. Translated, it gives CAWSPDPGTEAFF.